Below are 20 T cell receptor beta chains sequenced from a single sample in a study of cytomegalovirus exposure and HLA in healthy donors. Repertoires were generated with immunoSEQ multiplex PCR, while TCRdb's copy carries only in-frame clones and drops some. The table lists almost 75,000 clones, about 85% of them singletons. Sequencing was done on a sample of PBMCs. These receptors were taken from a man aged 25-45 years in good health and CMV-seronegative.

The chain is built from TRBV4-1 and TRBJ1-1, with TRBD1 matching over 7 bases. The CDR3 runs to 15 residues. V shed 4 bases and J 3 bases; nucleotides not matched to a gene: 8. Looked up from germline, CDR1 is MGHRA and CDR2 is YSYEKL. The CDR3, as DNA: TGCGCCAGCAGCCGGTTGGGACAGCTCTACACTGAAGCTTTCTTT. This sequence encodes CASSRLGQLYTEAFF.

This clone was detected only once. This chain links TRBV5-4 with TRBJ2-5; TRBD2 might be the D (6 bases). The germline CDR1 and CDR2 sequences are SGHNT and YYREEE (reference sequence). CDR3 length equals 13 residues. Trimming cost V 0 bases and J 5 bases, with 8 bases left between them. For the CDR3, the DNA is TGTGCCAGCAGCTTGGGGGGGGTTGAGACCCAGTACTTC. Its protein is CASSLGGVETQYF.

DNA of the CDR3: TGCGCCAGCAGCCAAGTAGGACTAGTGGAGGTAAATGAGCAGTTCTTC. Its protein is CASSQVGLVEVNEQFF. V usage is TRBV4-1 and J usage is TRBJ2-1, with TRBD2 identical over 7 bases. Per the germline V gene, CDR1 is MGHRA and CDR2 is YSYEKL. V was pared by 1 base and J by 7 bases, with 10 bases of the junction left unmatched. The CDR3 spans 16 residues.

Written as DNA, the CDR3 is TGTGCCTGGGCCGGGACAGGAGCGACCCAGTACTTC. This translates into CAWAGTGATQYF. The rearrangement joins TRBV30 to TRBJ2-5, with TRBD1 matching 8 bases. The CDR3 totals 12 residues. The junction had 6 bases not matched to a gene; V was cut back by 5 bases and J by 7 bases. The germline V gene has CDR1 GTSNPN and CDR2 SVGIG (reference sequence).

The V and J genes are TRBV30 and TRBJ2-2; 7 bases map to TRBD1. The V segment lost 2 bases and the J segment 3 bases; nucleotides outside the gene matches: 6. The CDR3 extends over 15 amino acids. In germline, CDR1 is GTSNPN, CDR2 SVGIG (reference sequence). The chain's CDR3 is CAWSIRDRDTGELFF. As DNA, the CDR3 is TGTGCCTGGAGTATCCGGGACAGAGACACCGGGGAGCTGTTTTTT.

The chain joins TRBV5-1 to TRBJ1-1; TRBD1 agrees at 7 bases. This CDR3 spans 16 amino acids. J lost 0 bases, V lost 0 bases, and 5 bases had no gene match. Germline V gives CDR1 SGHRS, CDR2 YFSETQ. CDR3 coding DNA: TGCGCCAGCAGCTTGGGACAGGGAAAAATGAACACTGAAGCTTTCTTT. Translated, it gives CASSLGQGKMNTEAFF.

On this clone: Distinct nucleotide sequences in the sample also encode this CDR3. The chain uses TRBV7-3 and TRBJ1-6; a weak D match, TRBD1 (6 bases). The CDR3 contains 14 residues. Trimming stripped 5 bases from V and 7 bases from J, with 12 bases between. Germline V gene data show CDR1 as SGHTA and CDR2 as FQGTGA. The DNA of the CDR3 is TGTGCCAGCAGCCTGGACAGAGGGAATTCACCCCTCCACTTT. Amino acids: CASSLDRGNSPLHF.

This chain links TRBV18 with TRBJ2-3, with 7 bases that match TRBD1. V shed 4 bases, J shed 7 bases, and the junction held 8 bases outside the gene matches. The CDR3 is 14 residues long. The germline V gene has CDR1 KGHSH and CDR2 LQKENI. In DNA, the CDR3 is TGTGCCAGCTCACTTGAGACAGGGCGATATACGCAGTATTTT. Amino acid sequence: CASSLETGRYTQYF.

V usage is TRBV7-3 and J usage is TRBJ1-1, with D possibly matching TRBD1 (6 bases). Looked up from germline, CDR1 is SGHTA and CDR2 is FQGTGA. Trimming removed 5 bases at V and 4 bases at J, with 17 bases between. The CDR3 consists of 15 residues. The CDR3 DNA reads TGTGCCAGCAGCCTGATAGGGGGAAGTAGCACTGAAGCTTTCTTT. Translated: CASSLIGGSSTEAFF.

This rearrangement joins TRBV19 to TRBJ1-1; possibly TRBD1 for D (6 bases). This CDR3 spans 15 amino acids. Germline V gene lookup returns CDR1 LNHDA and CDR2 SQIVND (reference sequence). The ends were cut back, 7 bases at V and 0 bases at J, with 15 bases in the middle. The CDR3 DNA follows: TGTGCCAGTAATACAGGGCCACCCATGAACACTGAAGCTTTCTTT. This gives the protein CASNTGPPMNTEAFF. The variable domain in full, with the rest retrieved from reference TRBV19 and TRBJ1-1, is DGGITQSPKYLFRKEGQNVTLSCEQNLNHDAMYWYRQDPGQGLRLIYYSQIVNDFQKGDIAEGYSVSREKKESFPLTVTSAQKNPTAFYLCASNTGPPMNTEAFFGQGTRLTVV.

CDR3 bases: TGTGCCAGCAGCTTGGGAGGGATCGATGAGCAGTTCTTC. Translated, it gives CASSLGGIDEQFF. The V and J genes are TRBV5-6 and TRBJ2-1, with D maybe TRBD2 (5 bases). The CDR3 runs 13 residues. CDR1 and CDR2 (germline): SGHDT, YYEEEE. The ends were cut back, 0 bases at V and 8 bases at J, with 9 bases in the middle.

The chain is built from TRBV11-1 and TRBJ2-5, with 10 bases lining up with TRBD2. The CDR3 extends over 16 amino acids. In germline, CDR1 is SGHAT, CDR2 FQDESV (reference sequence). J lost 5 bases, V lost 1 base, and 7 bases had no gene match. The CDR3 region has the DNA TGTGCCAGCAGCTTAGTCGTAGCGGGGGGCCGTGAGACCCAGTACTTC. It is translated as CASSLVVAGGRETQYF.

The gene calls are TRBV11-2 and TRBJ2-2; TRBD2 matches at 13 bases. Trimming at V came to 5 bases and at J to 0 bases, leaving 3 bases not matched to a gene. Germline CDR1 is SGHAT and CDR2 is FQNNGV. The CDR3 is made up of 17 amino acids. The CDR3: CASSRTSGRANTGELFF. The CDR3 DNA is TGTGCCAGCAGCCGAACTAGCGGGAGGGCGAACACCGGGGAGCTGTTTTTT.

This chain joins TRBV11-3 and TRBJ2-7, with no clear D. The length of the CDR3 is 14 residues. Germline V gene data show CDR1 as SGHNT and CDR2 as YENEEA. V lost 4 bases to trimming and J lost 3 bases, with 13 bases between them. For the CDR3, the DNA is TGTGCCAGCAGCTGCTACGGGTCGATCTACGAGCAGTACTTC. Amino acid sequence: CASSCYGSIYEQYF. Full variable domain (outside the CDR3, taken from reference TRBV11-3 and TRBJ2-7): EAGVVQSPRYKIIEKKQPVAFWCNPISGHNTLYWYLQNLGQGPELLIRYENEEAVDDSQLPKDRFSAERLKGVDSTLKIQPAELGDSAVYLCASSCYGSIYEQYFGPGTRLTVT.

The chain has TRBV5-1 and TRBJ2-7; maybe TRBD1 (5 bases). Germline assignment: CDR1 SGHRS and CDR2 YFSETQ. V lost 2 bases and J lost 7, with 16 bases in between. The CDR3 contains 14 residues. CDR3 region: CASSFGTGPSEQYF. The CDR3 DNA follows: TGCGCCAGCAGCTTTGGAACAGGACCCTCTGAGCAGTACTTC.

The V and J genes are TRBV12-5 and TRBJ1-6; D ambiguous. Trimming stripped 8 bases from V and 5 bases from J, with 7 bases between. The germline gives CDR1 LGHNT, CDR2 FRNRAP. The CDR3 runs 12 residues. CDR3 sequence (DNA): TGTGCTAGTCGACGGGATAATTCACCCCTCCACTTT. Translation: CASRRDNSPLHF.

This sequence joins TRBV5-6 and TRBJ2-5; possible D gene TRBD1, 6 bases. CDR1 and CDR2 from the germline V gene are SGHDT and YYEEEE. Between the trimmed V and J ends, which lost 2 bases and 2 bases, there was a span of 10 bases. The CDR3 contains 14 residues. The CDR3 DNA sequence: TGTGCCAGCAGCTTAGGAACAGGGCAAGAGACCCAGTACTTC. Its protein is CASSLGTGQETQYF.

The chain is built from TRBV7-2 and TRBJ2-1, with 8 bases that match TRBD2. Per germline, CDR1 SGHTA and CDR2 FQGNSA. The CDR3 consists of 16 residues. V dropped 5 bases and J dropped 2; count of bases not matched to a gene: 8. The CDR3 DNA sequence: TGTGCCAGCAGCCTCAGCGGGAGTAAGGCCTACAATGAGCAGTTCTTC. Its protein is CASSLSGSKAYNEQFF. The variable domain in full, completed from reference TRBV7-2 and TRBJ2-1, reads GAGVSQSPSNKVTEKGKDVELRCDPISGHTALYWYRQSLGQGLEFLIYFQGNSAPDKSGLPSDRFSAERTGGSVSTLTIQRTQQEDSAVYLCASSLSGSKAYNEQFFGPGTRLTVL.

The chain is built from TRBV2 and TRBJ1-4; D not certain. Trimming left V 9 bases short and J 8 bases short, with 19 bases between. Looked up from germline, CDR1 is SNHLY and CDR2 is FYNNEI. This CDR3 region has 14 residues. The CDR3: CASSPRELEEKLFF. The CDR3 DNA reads TGTGCCAGTAGCCCCCGGGAGTTGGAGGAAAAACTGTTTTTT.

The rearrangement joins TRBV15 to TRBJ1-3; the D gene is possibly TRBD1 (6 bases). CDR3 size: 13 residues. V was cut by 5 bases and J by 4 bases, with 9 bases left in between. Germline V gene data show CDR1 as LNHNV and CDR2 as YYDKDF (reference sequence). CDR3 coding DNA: TGTGCCACCAGCTTACAGGGCGGAAACACCATATATTTT. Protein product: CATSLQGGNTIYF.